Sequencing of this TCR beta chain was carried out in a study of HIV-infected patients and healthy controls. Overall study findings and caveats: Healthy control repertoires had roughly threefold more distinct CDR3s than untreated HIV+ repertoires, and higher Shannon diversity. Size-matching overweighted rare events from HIV-infected data when comparing patients with controls. Apparent post-therapy Gini recovery among HIV-infected patients was not reproduced with size-matched repertoires.

Reverse transcription used roughly 480 ng RNA and constant-region primers for alpha and beta. Using multiplexing indices, alpha and beta chain libraries were generated apart by chain-specific third strand synthesis. TCRdb ran MiXCR on the 5' RACE reads and lists one entry per CDR3 protein. Seen here are approximately 25,000 distinct CDR3 sequences, approximately 9% observed once, and the top ten hold 3% to 4.5%. This clonotype was picked up many times. Its antigen is unidentified. V lost 0 bases and J 7 bases, leaving 10 bases between the germline ends. Germline V CDR1 and CDR2: ENHRY, SYGVKD. The CDR3 loop spans 14 amino acids. Whole blood was used without fractionation, so all unsorted peripheral T cells were included.

The sequence came from an adult in good health. Sample: blood. The chain links TRBV10-3 to TRBJ1-3; D might be TRBD1 (6 bases). CDR3 loop: CAISESVGANTIYF. The CDR3 nucleotides read TGTGCCATCAGTGAGTCGGTGGGGGCCAACACCATATATTTT.